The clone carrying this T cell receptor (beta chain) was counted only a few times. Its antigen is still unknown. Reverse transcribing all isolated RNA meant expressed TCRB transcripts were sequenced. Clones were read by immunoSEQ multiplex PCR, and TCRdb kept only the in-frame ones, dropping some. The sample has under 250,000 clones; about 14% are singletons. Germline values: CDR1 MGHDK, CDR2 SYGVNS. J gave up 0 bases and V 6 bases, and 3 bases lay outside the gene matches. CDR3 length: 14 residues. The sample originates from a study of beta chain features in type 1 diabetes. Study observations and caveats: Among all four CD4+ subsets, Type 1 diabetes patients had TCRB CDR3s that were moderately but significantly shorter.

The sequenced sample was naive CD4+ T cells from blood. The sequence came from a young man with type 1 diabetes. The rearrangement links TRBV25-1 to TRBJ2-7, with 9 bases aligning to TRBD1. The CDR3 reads CASRETGGSYEQYF. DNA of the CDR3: TGTGCCAGCAGAGAGACAGGGGGCTCCTACGAGCAGTACTTC.